This TCR beta chain comes out of a study of CD8+ T cells in alopecia areata. Study summary: It was 6 to 18 months of tofacitinib, and then there were 6 months off drug. Points from the study as a whole: Whether baseline CD8+ expansion is linked to response remains uncertain, given a single nonresponder.

Many counts were recorded for this clone. Its antigen is unidentified. Extracted RNA was reverse transcribed into cDNA, the sequencing template. Some clones are missing from TCRdb's copy, which holds only in-frame ones; the method was immunoSEQ multiplex PCR. The data show around 170,000 clones, with approximately 50% seen just once and about 9.4% held by the top ten. The ends were cut back, 3 bases at V and 5 bases at J, with 14 bases in the middle. The CDR3 is made up of 16 amino acids. CDR1 is SEHNR, CDR2 FQNEAQ, per germline (reference sequence). The treatment: oral pan-JAK inhibitor, 5-10 mg twice daily.

This sequence originates from a human donor with alopecia areata. This specimen was CD8+ T cells sorted from blood, taken at approximately week 51, from a patient treated with tofacitinib. V and J are TRBV7-9 and TRBJ1-6; D unresolved. CDR3 in DNA: TGTGCCAGCAGCTTGGGGTTGATGATCGATAATTCACCCCTCCACTTT. It encodes CASSLGLMIDNSPLHF. The complete variable domain, with remaining parts taken from reference TRBV7-9 and TRBJ1-6, reads DTGVSQNPRHKITKRGQNVTFRCDPISEHNRLYWYRQTLGQGPEFLTYFQNEAQLEKSRLLSDRFSAERPKGSFSTLEIQRTEQGDSAMYLCASSLGLMIDNSPLHFGNGTRLTVT.